The next 8 T cell receptor beta chains were all read from a single sample in a study of blood T cell repertoires in COVID-19. Repertoires were generated with immunoSEQ multiplex PCR, while TCRdb's copy carries only in-frame clones and drops some. The sample comprises about 21,000 clones, around 81% of which are singletons, and about 13% rests with the top ten. Material for sequencing was peripheral blood. The receptors stem from a man aged 55 to 69 with active COVID-19.

The chain employs TRBV24-1 and TRBJ2-7, with D maybe TRBD1 (6 bases). V lost 3 bases to trimming and J lost 5 bases, with 16 bases between them. Looked up from germline, CDR1 is KGHDR and CDR2 is SFDVKD. There are 15 residues in the CDR3. CDR3 bases: TGTGCCACCAGTGATCGCTACACAGGGATCGACGAGCAGTACTTC. This sequence encodes CATSDRYTGIDEQYF.

The V and J genes are TRBV10-2 and TRBJ2-2; maybe TRBD2 (5 bases). Germline CDR1 reads WSHSY; CDR2 reads SAAADI. Trimming took 8 bases from V and 7 from J, leaving 14 bases between them. The CDR3 extends over 13 amino acids. This chain's CDR3 is CASHGLSGGELFF. The CDR3 DNA reads as TGCGCCAGCCACGGACTCTCTGGCGGGGAGCTGTTTTTT.

The gene calls are TRBV6-5 and TRBJ2-7, with 11 bases aligning to TRBD1. Germline CDR1 reads MNHEY; CDR2 reads SVGAGI. CDR3 length: 16 amino acids. J was trimmed by 2 bases and V by 4 bases; bases with no gene match: 7. The CDR3 DNA follows: TGTGCCAGCAGTTTCCTCGGACAGGGGGCAGCCTACGAGCAGTACTTC. It translates to CASSFLGQGAAYEQYF.

This clone appeared a few times. The chain joins TRBV7-2 to TRBJ2-2; 10 nucleotides line up with TRBD2. This CDR3 spans 17 amino acids. V lost 4 bases, J lost 2 bases, and 7 bases stayed unmatched. In germline, CDR1 is SGHTA, CDR2 FQGNSA. In DNA, the CDR3 is TGTGCCAGCAGCTACCTCGGACTAGCGGTTAACACCGGGGAGCTGTTTTTT. It translates to CASSYLGLAVNTGELFF.

This sequence joins TRBV27 and TRBJ2-7; 9 nucleotides match TRBD2. The length of the CDR3 is 15 residues. Germline CDR1 and CDR2: MNHEY and SMNVEV (reference sequence). V was clipped by 3 bases and J by 1 base; unmatched bases: 4. The CDR3 spells CASSLSLAGSYEQYF. CDR3 sequence (DNA): TGTGCCAGCAGTTTGAGTCTAGCGGGGTCCTACGAGCAGTACTTC.

This clone was seen only once. The rearrangement links TRBV9 to TRBJ2-7; possible D gene TRBD2, 6 bases. There are 13 residues in the CDR3. Germline V CDR1 and CDR2: SGDLS, YYNGEE. Trimming cost V 4 bases and J 0 bases, with 8 bases left between them. The CDR3 loop reads CASSSGGSYEQYF. Written as DNA, the CDR3 is TGTGCCAGCAGCTCCGGGGGCTCCTACGAGCAGTACTTC.

This clone turned up a few times. This same CDR3 is encoded by further DNA sequences in the sample. The chain has TRBV10-3 and TRBJ1-5, with unresolved D. The germline gives CDR1 ENHRY, CDR2 SYGVKD. This CDR3 comprises 13 residues. V shed 8 bases and J shed 0 bases, with 8 bases lying between them. Written as DNA, the CDR3 is TGTGCCATCGGAGGCGATAGCAATCAGCCCCAGCATTTT. This sequence encodes CAIGGDSNQPQHF.

The chain uses TRBV5-1 and TRBJ2-5, with TRBD2 matching over 11 bases. Germline assignment: CDR1 SGHRS and CDR2 YFSETQ. The CDR3 covers 15 residues. Trimming at V came to 4 bases and at J to 1 base, leaving 3 bases not matched to a gene. The CDR3 sequence: CASSVGTSGQETQYF. The CDR3 DNA reads TGCGCCAGCAGCGTAGGGACTAGCGGCCAAGAGACCCAGTACTTC.